The text below deals with one T cell receptor beta chain. The V gene's germline CDR1 is LGHDT and CDR2 YNNKEL (reference sequence). The CDR3 contains 14 residues. Trimming pared 1 base from V and 3 bases from J, leaving 10 bases between. Using its own MiXCR run on the 5' RACE reads, TCRdb lists one record per CDR3 protein. Of a few hundred thousand distinct CDR3 sequences listed, 18% are singletons. The data are from a study of CD8 T cells in ankylosing spondylitis. V gene TRBV3-1 combines with J gene TRBJ2-7; D possibly corresponds to TRBD2 (5 bases). The sample consisted of blood, either unsorted or a sorted T cell fraction (not recorded which). The receptor was isolated from a male donor with ankylosing spondylitis or in good health (not recorded which). The DNA for the CDR3 is TGTGCCAGCAGCCAAGGGCCTAGCCACTACGAGCAGTACTTC. Protein product: CASSQGPSHYEQYF.